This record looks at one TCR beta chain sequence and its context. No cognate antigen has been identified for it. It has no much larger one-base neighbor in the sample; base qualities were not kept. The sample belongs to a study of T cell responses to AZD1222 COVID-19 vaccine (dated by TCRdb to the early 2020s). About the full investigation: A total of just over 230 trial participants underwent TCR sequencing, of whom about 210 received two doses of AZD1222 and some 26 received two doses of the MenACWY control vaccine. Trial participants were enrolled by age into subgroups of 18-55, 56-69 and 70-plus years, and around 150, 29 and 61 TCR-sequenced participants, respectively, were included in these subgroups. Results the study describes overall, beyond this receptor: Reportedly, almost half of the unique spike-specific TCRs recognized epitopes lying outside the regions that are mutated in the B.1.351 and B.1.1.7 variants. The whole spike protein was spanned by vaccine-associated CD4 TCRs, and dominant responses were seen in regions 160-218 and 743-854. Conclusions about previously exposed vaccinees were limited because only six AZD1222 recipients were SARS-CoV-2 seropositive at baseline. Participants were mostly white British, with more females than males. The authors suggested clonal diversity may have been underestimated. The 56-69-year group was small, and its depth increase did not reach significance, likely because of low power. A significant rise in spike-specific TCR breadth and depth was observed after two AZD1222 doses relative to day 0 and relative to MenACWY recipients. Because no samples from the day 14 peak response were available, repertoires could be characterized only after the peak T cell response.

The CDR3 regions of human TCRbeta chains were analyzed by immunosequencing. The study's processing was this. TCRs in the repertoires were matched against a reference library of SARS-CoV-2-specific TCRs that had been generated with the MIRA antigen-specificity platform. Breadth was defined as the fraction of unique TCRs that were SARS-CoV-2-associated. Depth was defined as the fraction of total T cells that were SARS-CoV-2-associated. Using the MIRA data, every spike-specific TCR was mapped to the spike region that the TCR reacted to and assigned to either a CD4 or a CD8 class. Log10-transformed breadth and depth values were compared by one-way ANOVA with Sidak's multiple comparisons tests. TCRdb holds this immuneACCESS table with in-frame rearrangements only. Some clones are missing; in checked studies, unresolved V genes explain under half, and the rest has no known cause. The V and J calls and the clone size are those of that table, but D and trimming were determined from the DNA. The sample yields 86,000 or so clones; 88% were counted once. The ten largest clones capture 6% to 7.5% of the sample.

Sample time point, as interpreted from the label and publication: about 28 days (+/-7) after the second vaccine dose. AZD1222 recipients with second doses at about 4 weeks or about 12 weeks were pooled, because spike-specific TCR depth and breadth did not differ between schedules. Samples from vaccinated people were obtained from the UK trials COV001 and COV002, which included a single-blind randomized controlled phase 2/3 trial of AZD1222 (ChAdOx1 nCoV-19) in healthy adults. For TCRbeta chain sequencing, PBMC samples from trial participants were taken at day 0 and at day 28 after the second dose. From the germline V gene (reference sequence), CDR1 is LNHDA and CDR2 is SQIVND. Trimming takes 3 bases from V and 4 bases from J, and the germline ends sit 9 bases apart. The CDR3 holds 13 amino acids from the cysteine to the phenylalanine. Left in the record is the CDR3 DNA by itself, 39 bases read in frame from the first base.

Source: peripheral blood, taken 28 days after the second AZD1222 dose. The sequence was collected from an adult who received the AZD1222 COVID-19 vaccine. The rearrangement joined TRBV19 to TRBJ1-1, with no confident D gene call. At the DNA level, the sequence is TGTGCCAGTAGTATTCTCTTATCCACTGAAGCTTTCTTT. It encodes CASSILLSTEAFF.